This TCR beta chain was identified in a study of blood T cell repertoires in COVID-19. Background on the study: Researchers got acute and convalescent COVID-19 samples from the United States, Italy and Spain. T cells, B-cell-depleted T cells, or PBMCs provided the cDNA or gDNA that served as material.

The germline gives CDR1 KGHDR, CDR2 SFDVKD. The CDR3 spans 10 residues. The V and J ends lost 9 bases and 9 bases respectively, with 8 bases between them. Per the original methods: Amplification of reference gene primers was used by the study to estimate nucleated cell counts. Sequencing used immunoSEQ multiplex PCR; TCRdb keeps in-frame clones, though not all of them. The V and J calls and clone size are taken from that table; D and trimming were inferred from the DNA. The sample yields about 21,000 clones, roughly four fifths seen once. The clonotype originates from a human donor in a cohort sampled during active COVID-19. Sequencing was done on a sample of peripheral blood. The V and J genes are TRBV24-1 and TRBJ2-1, with D uncertain. Written as DNA, the CDR3 is TGTGCCACCTATCATAGTGAGCAGTTCTTC. This codes for CATYHSEQFF.